Below are 14 T cell receptor beta chains sequenced from a single sample in a study of shared clonotypes between healthy human individuals. The naive CD8 fraction comprised CD45RO-negative cells positively selected for CCR7 and excluded terminally differentiated effector memory CD45RA+ cells. Assay: immunoSEQ multiplex PCR; the TCRdb copy retains only in-frame clones and omits some. The sample lists approximately 590,000 clones, 95% to 96% occurring once. The sample comprised naive CD8+ T cells sorted from blood. Source of these receptors: a woman younger than 45 in good health.

The J gene is TRBJ2-7, the V gene TRBV27; TRBD1 agrees at 10 bases. Germline-derived CDR1 and CDR2 are MNHEY and SMNVEV (reference sequence). The CDR3 is 15 amino acids. V shed 6 bases, J shed 5 bases, and the junction held 10 bases outside the gene matches. CDR3 amino acids: CASSLGTGVMDEQYF. CDR3 sequence (DNA): TGTGCCAGCAGCTTAGGGACAGGGGTAATGGACGAGCAGTACTTC.

The chain recombines TRBV4-1 with TRBJ2-1; D ambiguous. Between the trimmed V and J ends, which lost 1 base and 2 bases, there was a span of 6 bases. The CDR3 covers 14 residues. Germline V gene data show CDR1 as MGHRA and CDR2 as YSYEKL. The CDR3 reads CASSQVRPYNEQFF. In nucleotides, the CDR3 is TGCGCCAGCAGCCAAGTCAGGCCCTACAATGAGCAGTTCTTC.

The CDR3 sequence: CASSLWDTGTNQPQHF. The DNA for the CDR3 is TGTGCCAGCAGCTTATGGGACACCGGGACCAATCAGCCCCAGCATTTT. The rearrangement joins TRBV7-9 to TRBJ1-5; weak D call: TRBD1 (6 bases). Germline V gene data show CDR1 as SEHNR and CDR2 as FQNEAQ (reference sequence). The CDR3 sequence is 16 residues long. Trimming removed 2 bases from V and 3 bases from J, with 14 bases in between.

The chain joins TRBV5-6 to TRBJ2-7, with 7 bases that match TRBD1. Germline-derived CDR1 and CDR2 are SGHDT and YYEEEE. CDR3 length: 19 residues. Losses at the gene ends were 0 bases for V and 1 base for J; bases not matched to a gene: 16. The CDR3 is CASSLAFVMMAGGSYEQYF. Here the CDR3 DNA reads TGTGCCAGCAGCTTGGCCTTCGTTATGATGGCAGGGGGATCCTACGAGCAGTACTTC.

The J gene is TRBJ2-5, the V gene TRBV7-9; no definite D call. CDR3 length: 15 residues. Germline V gene data show CDR1 as SEHNR and CDR2 as FQNEAQ (reference sequence). With 5 bases removed from V and 1 base from J, the gap between germline ends came to 14 bases. CDR3 sequence: CASSQSRAPQETQYF. The CDR3 nucleotides are TGTGCCAGCAGCCAGAGCCGGGCCCCCCAAGAGACCCAGTACTTC.

On this clone itself: The junction departs from the called germline gene at one end, perhaps through a read error. The chain recombines TRBV29-1 with TRBJ1-2; 9 bases map to TRBD1. CDR1 is SQVTM and CDR2 is ANQGSEA in the germline V gene. CDR3 size: 18 residues. CDR3 in DNA: TGCAGCGTTGAAACGTTTACAGGGGGCGCAGGGCCCAACTATAGCTACACCTTC. It codes for CSVETFTGGAGPNYSYTF.

The chain couples TRBV15 to TRBJ1-5; D is unclear. The V end lost 2 bases, the J end lost 4 bases, and 15 bases lay between the germline ends. CDR1 LNHNV and CDR2 YYDKDF come from the germline V gene (reference sequence). This CDR3 has 16 residues. CDR3 protein: CATSRNSSRRNQPQHF. As DNA, the CDR3 is TGTGCCACCAGCAGAAATTCTTCCAGGCGAAATCAGCCCCAGCATTTT.

J is TRBJ2-5 and V is TRBV5-1; 10 bases align to TRBD1. This CDR3 is 15 amino acids long. The junction had 9 bases not matched to a gene; V was cut back by 5 bases and J by 5 bases. CDR1 is SGHRS, CDR2 YFSETQ, per germline. The CDR3 sequence is CASRPDRGHWETQYF. The CDR3 bases are TGCGCCAGCAGGCCCGACAGGGGGCATTGGGAGACCCAGTACTTC.

This chain connects TRBV27 to TRBJ2-1; D is undetermined. Trimming cost V 7 bases and J 2 bases, with 12 bases left between them. CDR3 length: 14 residues. Germline V lookup: CDR1 MNHEY, CDR2 SMNVEV (reference sequence). The CDR3 is CASKEIEPYNEQFF. As DNA, the CDR3 is TGTGCCAGCAAAGAAATAGAACCCTACAATGAGCAGTTCTTC.

The chain uses TRBV5-1 and TRBJ2-7; the D gene could be TRBD1 or TRBD2 (5 bases each). CDR3 length equals 13 residues. Germline loops: CDR1 SGHRS, CDR2 YFSETQ. Trimming took 3 bases from V and 2 from J, leaving 9 bases between them. This chain's CDR3 is CASSSGATYEQYF. The CDR3 DNA follows: TGCGCCAGCAGCTCCGGGGCTACCTACGAGCAGTACTTC.

This rearrangement joins TRBV28 to TRBJ2-1, with 8 bases matching TRBD2. The CDR3 length is 15 residues. Germline V gene data show CDR1 as MDHEN and CDR2 as SYDVKM. Trimming removed 7 bases from V and 4 bases from J; junction bases left unmatched: 9. The CDR3 DNA sequence: TGTGCCAGCATTCCCGGGGGGGGTTCATACAATGAGCAGTTCTTC. It specifies CASIPGGGSYNEQFF.

DNA for the CDR3: TGTGCCAGCAGCCCGACTAGCGGAGGGGCAGATACGCAGTATTTT. It is translated as CASSPTSGGADTQYF. The chain recombines TRBV7-7 with TRBJ2-3, with 9 bases identical to TRBD2. V lost 5 bases and J lost 4; bases outside the gene matches: 7. CDR3 length: 15 amino acids. Germline lookup yields CDR1 SSHAT and CDR2 FNYEAQ (reference sequence).

The chain joins TRBV27 to TRBJ2-7; D unclear. The CDR3 consists of 13 residues. V was shortened by 6 bases and J by 3 bases, with 12 bases between the two germline ends. CDR1 and CDR2 (germline): MNHEY, SMNVEV (reference sequence). The CDR3 protein is CASSIGPHYEQYF. Here the CDR3 DNA reads TGTGCCAGCAGCATAGGACCTCACTACGAGCAGTACTTC.

The CDR3 protein is CASSWTDRSPLHF. CDR3 DNA: TGTGCCAGTAGTTGGACGGATCGGTCACCCCTCCACTTT. V gene TRBV19 combines with J gene TRBJ1-6; no firm D call. CDR3 size: 13 residues. The germline V gene encodes CDR1 LNHDA and CDR2 SQIVND (reference sequence). The V and J ends lost 5 bases and 10 bases respectively, with 12 bases between them.